This T cell receptor (beta chain) was sequenced for a study of identifying expanded T cells in peripheral blood. Whole-study results and caveats: Across healthy donors, higher total template counts meant significantly greater roughly 2-week count variance. Over about two and four weeks, about 15 and 18 clones changed, versus around 1.3 between replicates.

During the collection period, no donor immune events like infections were recorded. From germline, CDR1 is SGHTA and CDR2 FQGNSA. Trimming left V 3 bases short and J 4 bases short, with 7 bases between. The CDR3 length is 14 residues. Of note for this clone: Its antigen is undetermined.

Some clones are missing from TCRdb's copy, which holds only in-frame ones; the method was immunoSEQ multiplex PCR. The sample holds approximately 140,000 clones, about 86% seen once. The chain joins TRBV7-2 to TRBJ2-6, with D tentatively TRBD1 or TRBD2 (5 bases each). Sequenced input: blood. This sequence was found in a person between 18 and 75 years old in good health. The CDR3 loop is CASSLGVGANVLTF. In DNA, the CDR3 is TGTGCCAGCAGCTTGGGGGTCGGGGCCAACGTCCTGACTTTC. The full variable domain, rest sourced from reference TRBV7-2 and TRBJ2-6, is GAGVSQSPSNKVTEKGKDVELRCDPISGHTALYWYRQSLGQGLEFLIYFQGNSAPDKSGLPSDRFSAERTGGSVSTLTIQRTQQEDSAVYLCASSLGVGANVLTFGAGSRLTVL.